The 25 T cell receptor beta chains below all came from one sample that was sequenced in a study of T cells after yellow fever vaccination. TCRdb ran MiXCR on the 5' RACE reads and lists one entry per CDR3 protein. The table lists around 310,000 distinct CDR3 sequences, roughly 9.4% of them singletons. The sequenced sample was PBMCs, obtained on the day of the first yellow fever vaccination. All receptors derive from a young man who received the YFV17D yellow fever vaccine.

This clonotype was recorded a few times. This sequence joins TRBV4-1 and TRBJ1-3; D is unresolved. From germline, CDR1 is MGHRA and CDR2 YSYEKL. The CDR3 length is 14 residues. Trimming pared 0 bases from V and 8 bases from J, leaving 11 bases between. The CDR3 loop is CASSQDGVWDTIYF. The CDR3, as DNA: TGCGCCAGCAGCCAAGATGGGGTATGGGACACCATATATTTT.

This clonotype was counted many times. The V and J genes are TRBV12-3 or TRBV12-4 and TRBJ2-1; D might be TRBD1 or TRBD2, each matching 6 bases. Trimming stripped 5 bases from V and 5 bases from J, with 22 bases between. The CDR3 has 17 amino acids. In DNA, the CDR3 is TGTGCCAGCAGTAGCCCGCCGGGGGCGCGGGGAAACAATGAGCAGTTCTTC. Its protein is CASSSPPGARGNNEQFF.

The rearrangement links TRBV11-2 to TRBJ2-2, with 11 bases identical to TRBD2. The CDR3 runs to 16 residues. In germline, CDR1 is SGHAT, CDR2 FQNNGV. The ends lost 3 bases at V and 2 bases at J; junction bases unmatched: 2. The DNA of the CDR3 is TGTGCCAGCAGCTTTACTAGCGGGGGAAACACCGGGGAGCTGTTTTTT. Its translation is CASSFTSGGNTGELFF.

The genes are TRBV5-5 and TRBJ2-2; D is unclear. CDR3 size: 14 residues. Germline V gene sequence: CDR1 SGHKS, CDR2 YYEKEE (reference sequence). Deletions cut 4 bases from V and 1 base from J, with 8 bases between. The CDR3 loop is CASSLYMNTGELFF. The CDR3 DNA reads TGTGCCAGCAGCCTGTATATGAACACCGGGGAGCTGTTTTTT.

This clonotype was counted only a few times. The J gene is TRBJ2-1, the V gene TRBV6-1, with 8 bases lining up with TRBD2. This CDR3 region has 15 residues. Germline CDR1 is MNHNS and CDR2 is SASEGT. After removal of 8 bases from V and 4 bases from J, the junction contained 10 bases not matched to a gene. The chain's CDR3 is CASSGGAGFYNEQFF. DNA of the CDR3: TGTGCCAGCTCGGGGGGGGCGGGTTTTTACAATGAGCAGTTCTTC.

There are a few counts of this clonotype. The rearrangement joins TRBV20-1 to TRBJ1-5, with 8 bases fitting TRBD1. The CDR3 is 13 residues long. With 4 bases clipped from V and 6 bases from J, the junction kept 5 bases outside the gene matches. Germline loops: CDR1 DFQATT, CDR2 SNEGSKA (reference sequence). The chain's CDR3 is CSANGQGTQPQHF. The CDR3 DNA is TGCAGTGCTAACGGACAGGGCACTCAGCCCCAGCATTTT.

This chain links TRBV20-1 with TRBJ1-2; D is unresolved. Germline V lookup: CDR1 DFQATT, CDR2 SNEGSKA (reference sequence). The CDR3 contains 12 residues. V lost 5 bases, J lost 8 bases, and 15 bases lay in between. CDR3 residues: CSASSNTNGYTF. CDR3 nucleotide sequence: TGCAGTGCTTCGTCAAATACAAACGGCTACACCTTC.

This chain joins TRBV6-5 and TRBJ1-5, with D unclear. Between the trimmed V and J ends, which lost 4 bases and 0 bases, there was a span of 13 bases. CDR3 length: 16 amino acids. Germline lookup yields CDR1 MNHEY and CDR2 SVGAGI. Here the CDR3 DNA reads TGTGCCAGCAGTTCGGATATAGGGTTTAGCAATCAGCCCCAGCATTTT. This codes for CASSSDIGFSNQPQHF.

This chain connects TRBV23-1 to TRBJ1-5; D might be TRBD1 (6 bases). TRBV23-1 is classed as an ORF, of uncertain function. This CDR3 spans 15 amino acids. V lost 0 bases, J lost 7 bases, and 13 bases lay in between. This CDR3 reads CASSQSEGVTQPQHF. The CDR3 region has the DNA TGCGCCAGCAGTCAATCTGAGGGGGTTACACAGCCCCAGCATTTT.

This chain connects TRBV5-1 to TRBJ2-7; tentative D call: TRBD1 (6 bases). V was cut by 0 bases and J by 4 bases, with 14 bases left in between. Germline V gene sequence: CDR1 SGHRS, CDR2 YFSETQ. CDR3 length equals 15 residues. The CDR3 nucleotides read TGCGCCAGCAGCTTGGCAGCAGGGGTAAATTACGAGCAGTACTTC. It codes for CASSLAAGVNYEQYF. Combining the CDR3 with reference TRBV5-1 and TRBJ2-7 gives the whole variable domain KAGVTQTPRYLIKTRGQQVTLSCSPISGHRSVSWYQQTPGQGLQFLFEYFSETQRNKGNFPGRFSGRQFSNSRSEMNVSTLELGDSALYLCASSLAAGVNYEQYFGPGTRLTVT.

This clonotype was counted only a few times. V is TRBV6-2 or TRBV6-3 and J is TRBJ2-1; 8 positions agree with TRBD1. The V segment lost 4 bases and the J segment 1 base; nucleotides outside the gene matches: 9. This CDR3 contains 17 residues. Germline CDR1 is MNHEY and CDR2 is SVGEGT. CDR3 DNA: TGTGCCAGCAGTTCCCTACGGACAGGGACATCCTACAATGAGCAGTTCTTC. Translated: CASSSLRTGTSYNEQFF.

This clonotype was detected a few times. CDR3 sequence reads: CASSYQGSWDSPLHF. As DNA, the CDR3 is TGTGCCAGCAGCTACCAGGGTTCTTGGGATTCACCCCTCCACTTT. The chain combines TRBV7-2 with TRBJ1-6; the D gene is possibly TRBD1 (5 bases). With 4 bases removed from V and 8 bases from J, the gap between germline ends came to 15 bases. The CDR3 sequence is 15 residues long. Germline CDR1 is SGHTA and CDR2 is FQGNSA.

Written as DNA, the CDR3 is TGTGCCATCAGTCAGGGGGCCGACGAGCAGTACGTC. Its protein product is CAISQGADEQYV. This chain joins TRBV10-3 and TRBJ2-7; 8 nucleotides line up with TRBD1. The CDR3 consists of 12 residues. Losses at the gene ends were 5 bases for V and 5 bases for J; bases not matched to a gene: 2. The germline CDR1 and CDR2 sequences are ENHRY and SYGVKD.

The V call is TRBV20-1, the J call TRBJ1-4; the D is unclear. The germline V and J ends were trimmed by 3 bases and 0 bases, with 8 bases remaining between them. CDR1 and CDR2 (germline): DFQATT, SNEGSKA (reference sequence). The CDR3 length is 14 residues. Written as DNA, the CDR3 is TGCAGTGCTAGTTCCCTTACAACTAATGAAAAACTGTTTTTT. Residues: CSASSLTTNEKLFF.

This clonotype came up many times. The chain combines TRBV4-3 with TRBJ1-4; D is undetermined. CDR3 length: 18 amino acids. CDR1 LGHNA and CDR2 YSLEER come from the germline V gene. V lost 1 base and J 2 bases, leaving 17 bases between the germline ends. Written as DNA, the CDR3 is TGCGCCAGCAGCCAAGTGGTGGTCTTCGGATTCACTAATGAAAAACTGTTTTTT. It specifies CASSQVVVFGFTNEKLFF.

V is TRBV20-1 and J is TRBJ2-1, with 11 bases fitting TRBD2. V shed 2 bases, J shed 4 bases, and the junction held 4 bases outside the gene matches. Germline lookup yields CDR1 DFQATT and CDR2 SNEGSKA (reference sequence). CDR3 length: 15 amino acids. CDR3 bases: TGCAGTGCTAGACCCCTAGCGGGGGGTTACAATGAGCAGTTCTTC. Translated, it gives CSARPLAGGYNEQFF.

In its sample, this clonotype was seen many times. J is TRBJ2-1 and V is TRBV10-3; 7 nucleotides match TRBD2. The CDR3 is 15 amino acids. Germline CDR1 and CDR2: ENHRY and SYGVKD. Trimming removed 6 bases from V and 5 bases from J; junction bases left unmatched: 10. CDR3 in amino acids: CAIRSTRGGDNEQFF. In DNA, the CDR3 is TGTGCCATCAGGAGTACTCGCGGGGGAGACAATGAGCAGTTCTTC.

CDR3 region: CASDDRAGDTEAFF. Here the CDR3 DNA reads TGTGCCAGCGACGACCGGGCTGGGGACACTGAAGCTTTCTTT. The V and J genes are TRBV7-3 and TRBJ1-1; D is unclear. The CDR3 is 14 amino acids. V was shortened by 8 bases and J by 3 bases, with 16 bases between the two germline ends. Germline V gene data show CDR1 as SGHTA and CDR2 as FQGTGA.

This clonotype occurred a few times. The J gene is TRBJ2-1, the V gene TRBV6-2 or TRBV6-3; D uncertain. The CDR3 spans 15 residues. Germline CDR1 and CDR2: MNHEY and SVGEGT. Trimming removed 4 bases at V and 1 base at J, with 11 bases between. The CDR3 loop reads CASSSGPASYNEQFF. CDR3 DNA: TGTGCCAGCAGTTCTGGACCGGCTTCCTACAATGAGCAGTTCTTC.

The V and J genes are TRBV19 and TRBJ2-1, with 8 bases that match TRBD1. The CDR3 sequence is 13 residues long. The germline V gene encodes CDR1 LNHDA and CDR2 SQIVND (reference sequence). The ends lost 5 bases at V and 13 bases at J; junction bases unmatched: 10. The CDR3 DNA reads TGTGCCAGTAGTTTCGACAGGGGAGTGTTTCAGTTCTTC. This encodes CASSFDRGVFQFF.

As for this clonotype: The germline gene is not matched at one end of the junction; a read error may be the cause. The V and J genes are TRBV7-7 and TRBJ1-2; TRBD1 matches at 9 bases. The CDR3 runs to 14 residues. Germline assignment: CDR1 SSHAT and CDR2 FNYEAQ (reference sequence). This CDR3 is CASSLGTGFHGYTF. The CDR3 DNA sequence: TGTGCTAGCAGCTTGGGGACAGGGTTTCATGGCTACACCTTC.

In this sample, this clonotype turned up a few times. J is TRBJ2-3 and V is TRBV28; 7 nucleotides match TRBD2. V was pared by 4 bases and J by 1 base, with 5 bases of the junction left unmatched. This CDR3 is 15 amino acids long. Germline-derived CDR1 and CDR2 are MDHEN and SYDVKM. Here the CDR3 DNA reads TGTGCCAGCAGTTCCCCCGCGGGGGGCACAGATACGCAGTATTTT. This encodes CASSSPAGGTDTQYF.

This clonotype has ten or more counts. V is TRBV12-5 and J is TRBJ1-1, with D unclear. Germline CDR1 reads LGHNT; CDR2 reads FRNRAP. Trimming pared 7 bases from V and 3 bases from J, leaving 12 bases between. The CDR3 is 13 amino acids. The chain's CDR3 is CASAYLLDTEAFF. The CDR3 coding sequence is TGTGCTAGTGCCTACCTTCTGGACACTGAAGCTTTCTTT. Based on the CDR3 plus reference TRBV12-5 and TRBJ1-1, the full variable domain is DARVTQTPRHKVTEMGQEVTMRCQPILGHNTVFWYRQTMMQGLELLAYFRNRAPLDDSGMPKDRFSAEMPDATLATLKIQPSEPRDSAVYFCASAYLLDTEAFFGQGTRLTVV.

This clonotype was seen a few times. The chain has TRBV20-1 and TRBJ1-4, with unresolved D. Deletions cut 4 bases from V and 5 bases from J, with 14 bases between. The CDR3 is made up of 14 amino acids. Germline lookup yields CDR1 DFQATT and CDR2 SNEGSKA (reference sequence). In DNA, the CDR3 is TGCAGTGCTACCCGGCCTCAGCCAAATGAAAAACTGTTTTTT. Translated: CSATRPQPNEKLFF.

This clonotype was observed a handful of times. This chain joins TRBV4-3 and TRBJ2-3, with TRBD2 identical over 7 bases. CDR3 length: 16 amino acids. With V trimmed by 2 bases and J by 6 bases, 11 bases remained unmatched. The germline V gene encodes CDR1 LGHNA and CDR2 YSLEER. The CDR3 reads CASSQTSFTGGDTQYF. The CDR3 DNA follows: TGCGCCAGCAGCCAAACAAGCTTCACCGGGGGGGATACGCAGTATTTT.